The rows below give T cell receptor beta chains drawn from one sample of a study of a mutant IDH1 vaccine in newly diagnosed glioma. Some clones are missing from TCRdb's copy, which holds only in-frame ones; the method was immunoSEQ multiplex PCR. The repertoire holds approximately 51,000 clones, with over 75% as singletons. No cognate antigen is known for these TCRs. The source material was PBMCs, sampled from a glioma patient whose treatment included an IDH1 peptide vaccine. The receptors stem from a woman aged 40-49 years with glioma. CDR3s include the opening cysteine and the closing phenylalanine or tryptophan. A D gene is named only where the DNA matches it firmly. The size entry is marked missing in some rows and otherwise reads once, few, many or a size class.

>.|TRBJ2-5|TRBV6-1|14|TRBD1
TGTGCCAGCAGGAGGACAGGGGCGTTGGAGACCCAGTACTTC
CASRRTGALETQYF
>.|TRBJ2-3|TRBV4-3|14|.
TGCGCCAGCAGCCCTTTGGATAGCACAGATACGCAGTATTTT
CASSPLDSTDTQYF
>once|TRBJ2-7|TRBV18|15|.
TGTGCCAGCTCACCTCTCGGGGTACAGACGTACGAGCAGTACTTC
CASSPLGVQTYEQYF
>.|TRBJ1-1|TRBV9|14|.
TGTGCCAGCAGCGTAGAATTCAAGAACACTGAAGCTTTCTTT
CASSVEFKNTEAFF
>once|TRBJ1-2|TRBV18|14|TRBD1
TGTGCCAGCACTTTGGACAGGGATAACTATGGCTACACCTTC
CASTLDRDNYGYTF
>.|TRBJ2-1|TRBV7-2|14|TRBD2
TGTGCCAGCAGCTTAAGCGGGGGTCACAATGAGCAGTTCTTC
CASSLSGGHNEQFF
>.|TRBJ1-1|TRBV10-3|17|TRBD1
TGTGCCATCAGTGAGGAGACAGGGGGCCGGTTGAACACTGAAGCTTTCTTT
CAISEETGGRLNTEAFF
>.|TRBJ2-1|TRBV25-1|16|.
TGTGCCAGCAGTGACCTTTCGTCCGGTCGAGGTAATGAGCAGTTCTTC
CASSDLSSGRGNEQFF
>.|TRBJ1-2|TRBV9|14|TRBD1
TGTGCCAGCAGCCCCCACAGGGGTGACTATGGCTACACCTTC
CASSPHRGDYGYTF
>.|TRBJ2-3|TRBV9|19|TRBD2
TGTGCCAGCAGCCCTTCGGGACTAGCGGGGGGGCGAAGCACAGATACGCAGTATTTT
CASSPSGLAGGRSTDTQYF
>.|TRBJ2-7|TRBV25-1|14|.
TGTGCCAGCAGTGATTCCCGGGGACCCTACGAGCAGTACTTC
CASSDSRGPYEQYF
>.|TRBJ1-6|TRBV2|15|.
TGTGCCAGCAGGGTTACAGGGACCACAAATTCACCCCTCCACTTT
CASRVTGTTNSPLHF
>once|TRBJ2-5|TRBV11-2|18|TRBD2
TGTGCCAGCAGCAAACGGCCAGCGGGGGGCCTAGCCCAAGAGACCCAGTACTTC
CASSKRPAGGLAQETQYF
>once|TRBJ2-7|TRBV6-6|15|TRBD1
TGTGCCAGCAGTAAAGGACAGGGTGTAAGAGGCGAGCAGTACTTC
CASSKGQGVRGEQYF
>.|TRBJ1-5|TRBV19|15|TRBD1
TGTGCCAGTAACCAAATACAGGGGCCCGGTCAGCCCCAGCATTTT
CASNQIQGPGQPQHF
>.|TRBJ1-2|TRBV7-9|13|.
TGTGCCAGCAGCTTAACAGCTAACTATGGCTACACCTTC
CASSLTANYGYTF
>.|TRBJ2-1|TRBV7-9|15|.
TGTGCCAGCAGCCAAGGGACTCCCATTGGGGATGAGCAGTTCTTC
CASSQGTPIGDEQFF
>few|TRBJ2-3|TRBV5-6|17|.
TGTGCCAGCAGCCCACCTCCCCCAGAGGGGGGCACAGATACGCAGTATTTT
CASSPPPPEGGTDTQYF
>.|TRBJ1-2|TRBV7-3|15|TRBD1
TGTGCCAGCAGCTTAACAACGACAGGGGAAGATGGCTACACCTTC
CASSLTTTGEDGYTF
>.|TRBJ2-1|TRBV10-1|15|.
TGCGCCAGCAGTGAGCCTAAGACGGGGAGTTATGAGCAGTTCTTC
CASSEPKTGSYEQFF
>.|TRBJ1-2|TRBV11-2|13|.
TGTGCCAGCAGTCCTTCCGGGTTCGGGGGCTACACCTTC
CASSPSGFGGYTF
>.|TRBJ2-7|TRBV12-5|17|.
TGTGCTAGTGGTTTGGTACCGACAACTAGGGCATCCTACGAGCAGTACTTC
CASGLVPTTRASYEQYF
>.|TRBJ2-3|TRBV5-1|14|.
TGCGCCAGCAGCTTGGGGGCGGCGGGAGATACGCAGTATTTT
CASSLGAAGDTQYF
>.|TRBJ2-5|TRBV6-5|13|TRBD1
TGTGCCAGCAGAGCAGGGGGCGGGGAGACCCAGTACTTC
CASRAGGGETQYF
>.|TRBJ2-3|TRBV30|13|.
TGTGCCTGGAGGGAACAGGGGAGGGATACGCAGTATTTT
CAWREQGRDTQYF